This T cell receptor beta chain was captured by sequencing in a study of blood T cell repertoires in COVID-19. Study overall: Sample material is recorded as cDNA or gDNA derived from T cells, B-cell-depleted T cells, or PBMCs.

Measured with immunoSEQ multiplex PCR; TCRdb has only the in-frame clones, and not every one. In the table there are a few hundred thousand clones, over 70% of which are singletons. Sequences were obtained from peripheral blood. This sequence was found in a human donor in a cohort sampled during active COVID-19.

The CDR3 is CASSRGLAGGQGEPYEQYF. In DNA form, the CDR3 reads TGTGCCAGCTCACGGGGACTAGCGGGAGGGCAGGGGGAGCCCTACGAGCAGTACTTC. The chain links TRBV18 to TRBJ2-7; the match to TRBD2 covers 16 bases. The CDR3 has 19 amino acids. J lost 2 bases, V lost 4 bases, and 11 bases had no gene match. Germline V lookup: CDR1 KGHSH, CDR2 LQKENI.